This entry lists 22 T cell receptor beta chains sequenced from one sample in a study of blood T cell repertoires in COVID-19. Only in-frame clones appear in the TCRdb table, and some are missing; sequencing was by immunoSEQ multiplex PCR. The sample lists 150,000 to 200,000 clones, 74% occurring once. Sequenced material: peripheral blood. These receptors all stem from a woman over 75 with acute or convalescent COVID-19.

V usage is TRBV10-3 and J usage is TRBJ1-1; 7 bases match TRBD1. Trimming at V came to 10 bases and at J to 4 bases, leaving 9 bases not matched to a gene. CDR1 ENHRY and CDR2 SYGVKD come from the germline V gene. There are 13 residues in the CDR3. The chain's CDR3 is CATTGVGSTEAFF. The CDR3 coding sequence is TGTGCCACTACAGGGGTAGGTAGCACTGAAGCTTTCTTT.

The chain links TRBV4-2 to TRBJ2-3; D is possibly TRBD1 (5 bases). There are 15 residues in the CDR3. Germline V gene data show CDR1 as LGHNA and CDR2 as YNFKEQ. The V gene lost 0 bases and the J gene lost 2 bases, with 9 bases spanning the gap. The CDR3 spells CASSQEGRSTDTQYF. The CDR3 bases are TGTGCCAGCAGCCAAGAGGGGCGATCCACAGATACGCAGTATTTT.

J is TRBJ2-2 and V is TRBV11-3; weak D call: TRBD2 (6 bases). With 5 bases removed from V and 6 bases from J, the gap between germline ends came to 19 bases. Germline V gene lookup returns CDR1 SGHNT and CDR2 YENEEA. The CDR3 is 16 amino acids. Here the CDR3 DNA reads TGTGCCAGCAGCCGATTCGGCGGGGCCAGGGCCGGGGAGCTGTTTTTT. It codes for CASSRFGGARAGELFF.

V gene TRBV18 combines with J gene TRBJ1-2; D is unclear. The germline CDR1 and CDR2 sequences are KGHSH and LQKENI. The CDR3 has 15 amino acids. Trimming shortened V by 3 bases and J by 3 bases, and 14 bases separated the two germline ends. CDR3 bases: TGTGCCAGCTCACCTTACGGGTCTGAGGACTATGGCTACACCTTC. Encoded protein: CASSPYGSEDYGYTF.

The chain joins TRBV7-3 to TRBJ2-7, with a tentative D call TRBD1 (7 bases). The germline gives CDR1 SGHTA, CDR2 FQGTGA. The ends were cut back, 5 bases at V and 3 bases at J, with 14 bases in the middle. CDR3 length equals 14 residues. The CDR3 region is CASSTGGGGYEQYF. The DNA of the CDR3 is TGTGCCAGCAGCACCGGAGGGGGCGGCTACGAGCAGTACTTC.

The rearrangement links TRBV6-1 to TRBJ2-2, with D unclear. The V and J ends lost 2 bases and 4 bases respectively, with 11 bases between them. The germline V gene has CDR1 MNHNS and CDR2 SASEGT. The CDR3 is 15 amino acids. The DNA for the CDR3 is TGTGCCAGCAGTGAAATGGGCCGAAGCACCGGGGAGCTGTTTTTT. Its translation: CASSEMGRSTGELFF.

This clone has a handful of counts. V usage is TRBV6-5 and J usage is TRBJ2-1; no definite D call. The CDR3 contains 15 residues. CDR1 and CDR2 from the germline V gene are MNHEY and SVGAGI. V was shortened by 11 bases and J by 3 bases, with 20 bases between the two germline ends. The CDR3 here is CAPNGPRLCYNEQFF. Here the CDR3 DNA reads TGTGCCCCCAACGGTCCGAGACTTTGCTACAATGAGCAGTTCTTC.

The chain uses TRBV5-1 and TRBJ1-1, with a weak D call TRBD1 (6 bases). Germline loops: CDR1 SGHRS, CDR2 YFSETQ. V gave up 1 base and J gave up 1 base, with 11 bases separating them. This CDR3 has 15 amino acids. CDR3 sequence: CASSLTGSANTEAFF. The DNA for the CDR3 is TGCGCCAGCAGCTTGACAGGGTCCGCGAACACTGAAGCTTTCTTT.

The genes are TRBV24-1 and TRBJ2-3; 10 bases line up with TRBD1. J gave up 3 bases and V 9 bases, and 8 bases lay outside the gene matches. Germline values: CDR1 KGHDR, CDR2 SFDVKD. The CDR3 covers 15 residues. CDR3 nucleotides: TGTGCCACCTCACCGGGACAGGGGCCGACAGATACGCAGTATTTT. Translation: CATSPGQGPTDTQYF.

This chain's CDR3 is CASSLEPHVYGYTF. CDR3 in DNA: TGCGCCAGCAGCTTGGAACCACACGTCTATGGCTACACCTTC. The V and J genes are TRBV5-1 and TRBJ1-2, with D hard to call. The CDR3 is made up of 14 amino acids. Trimming shortened V by 0 bases and J by 4 bases, and 10 bases separated the two germline ends. CDR1 is SGHRS and CDR2 is YFSETQ in the germline V gene.

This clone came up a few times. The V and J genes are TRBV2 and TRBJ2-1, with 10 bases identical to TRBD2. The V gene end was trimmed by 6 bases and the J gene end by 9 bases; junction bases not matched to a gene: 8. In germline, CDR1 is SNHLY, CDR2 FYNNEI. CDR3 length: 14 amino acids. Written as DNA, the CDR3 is TGTGCCAGCAGGGTCGAGCGGGAGGGTGTTGAGCAGTTCTTC. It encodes CASRVEREGVEQFF.

Here the CDR3 reads CSVDGRGLAGGRTGELFF. CDR3 nucleotide sequence: TGCAGCGTTGATGGGAGAGGACTAGCGGGAGGGCGGACCGGGGAGCTGTTTTTT. The chain has TRBV29-1 and TRBJ2-2, with 15 bases matching TRBD2. This CDR3 is 18 amino acids long. J lost 5 bases, V lost 3 bases, and 10 bases had no gene match. Per germline, CDR1 SQVTM and CDR2 ANQGSEA.

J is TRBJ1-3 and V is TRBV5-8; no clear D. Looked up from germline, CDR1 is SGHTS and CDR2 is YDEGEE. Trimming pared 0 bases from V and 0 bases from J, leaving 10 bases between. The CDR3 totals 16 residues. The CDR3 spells CASSLVILSSGNTIYF. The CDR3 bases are TGTGCCAGCAGCTTGGTGATTTTGAGCTCTGGAAACACCATATATTTT.

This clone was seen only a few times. CDR3 sequence reads: CASSPRGIDHEQYF. The CDR3 coding sequence is TGTGCCAGCAGCCCCAGGGGTATTGATCACGAGCAGTACTTC. The V call is TRBV13, the J call TRBJ2-7; D possibly corresponds to TRBD1 (6 bases). The germline V gene has CDR1 PRHDT and CDR2 FYEKMQ (reference sequence). The ends were cut back, 5 bases at V and 5 bases at J, with 16 bases in the middle. This CDR3 contains 14 residues.

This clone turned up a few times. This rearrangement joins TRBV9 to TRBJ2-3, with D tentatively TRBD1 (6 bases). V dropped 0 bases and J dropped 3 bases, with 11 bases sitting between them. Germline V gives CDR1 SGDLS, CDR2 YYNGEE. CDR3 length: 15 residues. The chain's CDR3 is CASSVGDIRTDTQYF. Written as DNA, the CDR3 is TGTGCCAGCAGCGTAGGGGACATTCGGACAGATACGCAGTATTTT.

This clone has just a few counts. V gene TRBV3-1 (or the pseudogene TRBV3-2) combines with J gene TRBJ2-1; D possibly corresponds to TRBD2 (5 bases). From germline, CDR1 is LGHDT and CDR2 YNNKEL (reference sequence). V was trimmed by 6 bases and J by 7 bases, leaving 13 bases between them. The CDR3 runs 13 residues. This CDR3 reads CASSLGVRNEQFF. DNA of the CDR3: TGTGCCAGCAGTTTGGGAGTTCGGAATGAGCAGTTCTTC.

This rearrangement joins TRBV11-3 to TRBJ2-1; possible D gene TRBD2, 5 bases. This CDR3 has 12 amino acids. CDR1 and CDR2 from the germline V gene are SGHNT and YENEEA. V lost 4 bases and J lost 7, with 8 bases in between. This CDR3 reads CASSSLVNEQFF. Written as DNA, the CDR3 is TGTGCCAGCAGCTCACTAGTGAATGAGCAGTTCTTC.

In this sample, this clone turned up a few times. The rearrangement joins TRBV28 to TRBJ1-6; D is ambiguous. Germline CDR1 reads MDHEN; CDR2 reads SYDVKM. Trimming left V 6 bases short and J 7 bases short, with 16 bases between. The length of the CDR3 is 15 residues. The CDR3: CASSRLAVTNSPLHF. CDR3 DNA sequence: TGTGCCAGCAGCAGACTTGCGGTCACCAATTCACCCCTCCACTTT.

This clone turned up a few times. The CDR3 is CASSVLAGPYNEQFF. CDR3 in DNA: TGCGCCAGCAGCGTCCTAGCGGGGCCCTACAATGAGCAGTTCTTC. V gene TRBV5-1 combines with J gene TRBJ2-1; 9 bases fit TRBD2. V dropped 4 bases and J dropped 2; count of bases not matched to a gene: 4. Germline assignment: CDR1 SGHRS and CDR2 YFSETQ. The CDR3 loop spans 15 amino acids.

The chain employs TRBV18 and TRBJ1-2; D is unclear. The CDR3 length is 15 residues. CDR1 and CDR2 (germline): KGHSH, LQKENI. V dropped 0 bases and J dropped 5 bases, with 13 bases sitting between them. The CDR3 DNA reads TGTGCCAGCTCACCACCCTCCCCTTCTGTTTATGGCTACACCTTC. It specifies CASSPPSPSVYGYTF.

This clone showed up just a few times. DNA of the CDR3: TGTGCCTGGAGCCCAGCGGGAGGCCCCTACAATGAGCAGTTCTTC. Residues: CAWSPAGGPYNEQFF. This chain uses TRBV30 with TRBJ2-1, with 9 bases lining up with TRBD2. CDR1 and CDR2 (germline): GTSNPN, SVGIG (reference sequence). This CDR3 is 15 amino acids long. The V segment lost 3 bases and the J segment 2 bases; nucleotides outside the gene matches: 5.

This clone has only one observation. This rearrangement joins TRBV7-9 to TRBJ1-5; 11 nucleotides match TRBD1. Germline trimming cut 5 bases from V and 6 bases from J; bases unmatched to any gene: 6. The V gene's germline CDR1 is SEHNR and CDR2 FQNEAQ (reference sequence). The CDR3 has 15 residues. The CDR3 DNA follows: TGTGCCAGCAGCCCTGGGACAGGGGGAGGTCAGCCCCAGCATTTT. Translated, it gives CASSPGTGGGQPQHF.